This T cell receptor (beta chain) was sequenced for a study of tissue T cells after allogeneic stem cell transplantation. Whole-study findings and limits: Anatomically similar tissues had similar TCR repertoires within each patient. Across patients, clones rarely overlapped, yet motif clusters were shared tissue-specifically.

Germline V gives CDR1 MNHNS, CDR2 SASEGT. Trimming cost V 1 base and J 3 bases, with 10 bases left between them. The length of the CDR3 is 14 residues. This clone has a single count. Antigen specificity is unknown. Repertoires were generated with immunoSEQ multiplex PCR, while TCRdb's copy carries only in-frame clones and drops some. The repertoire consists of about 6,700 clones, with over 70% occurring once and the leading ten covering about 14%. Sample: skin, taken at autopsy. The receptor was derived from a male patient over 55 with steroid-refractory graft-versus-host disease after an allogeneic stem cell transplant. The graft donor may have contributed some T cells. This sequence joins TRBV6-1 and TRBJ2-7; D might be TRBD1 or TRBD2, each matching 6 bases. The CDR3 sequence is CASSEGRGDYEQYF. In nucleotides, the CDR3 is TGTGCCAGCAGTGAAGGGAGGGGGGACTACGAGCAGTACTTC.